This entry is about one T cell receptor (beta chain). This clone's antigen is unknown. Base quality data are lacking; no much larger clone is found one base away. V is pared back by 2 bases and J by 8 bases, with 6 bases lying between the germline termini. Inclusive of the bounding cysteine and phenylalanine, the CDR3 is 11 residues long. The DNA shown is the 33-base CDR3, in frame from base 1. The germline V gene supplies CDR1 SGHAT and CDR2 FQNNGV. The data were taken from a study of blood T cell repertoires in COVID-19 (dated by TCRdb to the early 2020s). Study-level background: Samples from collaborators originated in the United States, Italy and Spain and spanned both the acute and convalescent phases of COVID-19. HLA class I and class II types, where available, came from metadata supplied by the sample provider rather than from assay-based typing. The material from the prospective study consisted of cDNA or gDNA derived from T cells, B-cell-depleted T cells, or PBMCs. Samples came from the ongoing ImmuneRACE study (first 160 participants) plus 1,254 subjects from 6 global collaborators. The repertoires were released in a freely available public database meant as a resource for research on the immune response to SARS-CoV-2. Sample metadata almost always included a de-identified subject ID, COVID-19 status, age in years and sex. The dataset comprised deeply sampled blood TCRbeta repertoires from subjects exposed to, actively infected with, or recovered from COVID-19.

Overall study outcomes, separate from this receptor: How much clinical and demographic metadata was included differed by source and by participant, and the metadata was provided uncurated.

The immunoSEQ Assay, a bias-controlled multiplex PCR, was used to amplify TCRbeta CDR3 regions from genomic DNA. Processing in the source paper ran as follows. Nucleated cell counts per sample were estimated from amplification of reference gene primers within the assay. Sequence reads were collapsed and filtered to measure the absolute abundance of every unique TCRbeta CDR3 rearrangement. For each sample, productive Simpson clonality was calculated by taking the square root of Simpson's diversity index across productive rearrangements. Held by TCRdb, this immuneACCESS table contains in-frame sequences only and omits some clones. Under half of the omission traces to an unresolved V gene where checked; the cause of the rest is unknown. That table gives V, J and clone size, and the DNA gave D and trimming. The sample table contains 150,000 to 200,000 clones; only one count was recorded for more than 75% of them. The leading ten clones occupy 5% to 6.5% of the sample.

Whole blood was collected in K2EDTA tubes by collaborating institutions according to the institutions' own protocols. For TCRbeta analysis, collaborator samples were shipped as frozen whole blood, as isolated PBMCs, or as DNA extracted from either sample type. The TCR was taken from a man aged 40-50 years with active or convalescent COVID-19. The chain is encoded by TRBV11-2 joined to TRBJ1-2; a weak D assignment points to TRBD1 (5 bases agree). The sequenced material came from peripheral blood. The sequence in DNA is TGTGCCAGCAGCTTAAAGGGGGGCTACACCTTC. This gives the protein CASSLKGGYTF.